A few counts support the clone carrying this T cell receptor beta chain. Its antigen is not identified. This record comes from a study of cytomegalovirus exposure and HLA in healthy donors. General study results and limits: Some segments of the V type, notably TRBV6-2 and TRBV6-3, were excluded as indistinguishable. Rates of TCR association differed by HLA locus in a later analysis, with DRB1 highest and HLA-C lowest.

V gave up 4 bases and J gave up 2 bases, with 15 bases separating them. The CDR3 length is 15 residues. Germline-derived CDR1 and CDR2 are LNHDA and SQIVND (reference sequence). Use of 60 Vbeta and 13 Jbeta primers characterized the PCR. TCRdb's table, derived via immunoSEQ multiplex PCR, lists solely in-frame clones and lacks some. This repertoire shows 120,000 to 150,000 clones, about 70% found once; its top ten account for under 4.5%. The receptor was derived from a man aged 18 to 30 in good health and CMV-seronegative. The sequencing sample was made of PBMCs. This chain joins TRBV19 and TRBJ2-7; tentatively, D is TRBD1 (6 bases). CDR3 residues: CASSTVTGFTYEQYF. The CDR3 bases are TGTGCCAGTAGTACCGTAACAGGGTTCACCTACGAGCAGTACTTC.